Sequencing of this T cell receptor beta chain was carried out in a study of T cell responses to AZD1222 COVID-19 vaccine. Overall study results and limits: Spike was spanned by vaccine-associated CD4 TCRs, which were dominant at 160-218 and 743-854. No repertoire was sampled before or during the peak T cell response, only after it. Females outnumbered males among donors, who were mostly white British; clonal diversity was possibly underestimated.

Trimming took 2 bases from V and 2 from J, leaving 10 bases between them. This CDR3 is 14 amino acids long. CDR1 SGHNT and CDR2 YYREEE come from the germline V gene (reference sequence). Generated by immunoSEQ multiplex PCR, the TCRdb table keeps only in-frame clones and is missing some. The sample has about 100,000 clones; 80% to 95% are singletons. Concerning this clone: Its matching antigen is unknown.

This receptor was obtained from an adult in good health. Material: peripheral blood, obtained on day 0 of AZD1222 vaccination. The chain is built from TRBV5-4 and TRBJ1-1, with no clear D. CDR3 in amino acids: CASSFLGINTEAFF. The CDR3 bases are TGTGCCAGCAGCTTTCTCGGAATTAACACTGAAGCTTTCTTT.